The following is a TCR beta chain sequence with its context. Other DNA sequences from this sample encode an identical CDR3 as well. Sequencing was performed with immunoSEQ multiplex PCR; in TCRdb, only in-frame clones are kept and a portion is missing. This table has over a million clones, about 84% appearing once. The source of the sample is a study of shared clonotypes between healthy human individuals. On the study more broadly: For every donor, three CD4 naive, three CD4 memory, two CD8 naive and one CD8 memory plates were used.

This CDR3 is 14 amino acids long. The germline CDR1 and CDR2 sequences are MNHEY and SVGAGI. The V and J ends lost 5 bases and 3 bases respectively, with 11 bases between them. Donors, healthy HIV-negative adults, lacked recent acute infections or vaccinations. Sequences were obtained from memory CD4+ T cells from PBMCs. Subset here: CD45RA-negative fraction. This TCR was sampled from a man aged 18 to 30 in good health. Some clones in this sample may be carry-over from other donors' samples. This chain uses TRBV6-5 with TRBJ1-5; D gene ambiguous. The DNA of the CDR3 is TGTGCCAGCAGTCCCCGGCGGGACAATCAGCCCCAGCATTTT. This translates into CASSPRRDNQPQHF.